Listed here are 3 T cell receptor beta chains from one sample, sequenced in a study of T cell responses to AZD1222 COVID-19 vaccine. This table comes from immunoSEQ multiplex PCR, and its TCRdb copy is limited to in-frame clones, with some not included. Of approximately 100,000 clones listed, roughly nine tenths are singletons. Sequenced here: peripheral blood, sampled on day 0 of AZD1222 vaccination. Source of these receptors: an adult in good health.

This chain uses TRBV28 with TRBJ2-3; TRBD2 aligns across 13 bases. The V gene end was trimmed by 6 bases and the J gene end by 8 bases; junction bases not matched to a gene: 8. Per germline, CDR1 MDHEN and CDR2 SYDVKM. This CDR3 comprises 15 residues. The CDR3: CASRVTSGRAGTQYF. CDR3 bases: TGTGCCAGCAGGGTCACTAGCGGGAGGGCGGGTACGCAGTATTTT.

J is TRBJ2-3 and V is TRBV19; 7 bases are shared with TRBD2. V was pared by 3 bases and J by 5 bases, with 5 bases of the junction left unmatched. The germline V gene has CDR1 LNHDA and CDR2 SQIVND (reference sequence). This CDR3 is built from 14 residues. The CDR3 DNA is TGTGCCAGTAGTATGCGGGAGTGGGTAGATACGCAGTATTTT. Protein product: CASSMREWVDTQYF.

The chain links TRBV18 to TRBJ2-1; D uncertain. The CDR3 loop spans 13 amino acids. Trimming shortened V by 3 bases and J by 9 bases, and 12 bases separated the two germline ends. Germline V gives CDR1 KGHSH, CDR2 LQKENI. The CDR3 protein is CASSPAAQTEQFF. The CDR3, as DNA: TGTGCCAGCTCACCCGCGGCACAGACTGAGCAGTTCTTC.